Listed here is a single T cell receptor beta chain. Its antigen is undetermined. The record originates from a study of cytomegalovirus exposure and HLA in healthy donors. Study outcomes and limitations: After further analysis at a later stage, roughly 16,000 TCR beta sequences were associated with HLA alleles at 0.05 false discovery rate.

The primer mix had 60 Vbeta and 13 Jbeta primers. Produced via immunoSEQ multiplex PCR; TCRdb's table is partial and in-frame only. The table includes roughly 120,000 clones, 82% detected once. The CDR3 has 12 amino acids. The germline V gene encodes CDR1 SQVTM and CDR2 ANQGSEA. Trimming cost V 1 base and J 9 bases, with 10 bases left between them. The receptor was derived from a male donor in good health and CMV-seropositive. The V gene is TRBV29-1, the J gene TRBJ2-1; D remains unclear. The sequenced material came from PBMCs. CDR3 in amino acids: CSVEAPVVEQFF. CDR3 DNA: TGCAGCGTTGAAGCCCCCGTCGTTGAGCAGTTCTTC.